These T cell receptor beta chains were read from a single sample in a study of T cells in Graves' hyperthyroidism and ophthalmopathy. TCRdb reanalysed the multiplex PCR reads using MiXCR and keeps one entry per CDR3 protein. Of 550,000 to 800,000 distinct CDR3 sequences listed, 15% to 20% are singletons. Sequenced sample: blood. These receptors were taken from a man aged 50 or older with Graves' hyperthyroidism. The CDR3 runs from the conserved cysteine through the conserved F or W. D genes are given only for firm matches. Clone size is shown for a subset of rows, as once, few, many or a class of expanded clone.

J | D | size | V | CDR3 | DNA
TRBJ2-2 | TRBD2 | - | TRBV5-6 | CASSLGLAGWSTGELFF | TGTGCCAGCAGCCTGGGGCTAGCGGGATGGAGCACCGGGGAGCTGTTTTTT
TRBJ2-5 | - | many | TRBV9 | CASSVGGADQETQYF | TGTGCCAGCAGCGTAGGAGGAGCGGACCAAGAGACCCAGTACTTC
TRBJ2-1 | TRBD2 | many | TRBV7-9 | CASSFGLAGNEQFF | TGTGCCAGCAGTTTCGGACTAGCGGGCAATGAGCAGTTCTTC
TRBJ2-3 | - | many | TRBV5-1 | CASSLGQGGIDTQYF | TGCGCCAGCAGCTTGGGTCAGGGCGGGATAGATACGCAGTATTTT
TRBJ2-3 | TRBD2 | few | TRBV28 | CASSSVAGGPFFLDTQYF | TGTGCCAGCAGTTCCGTAGCGGGAGGGCCGTTTTTTCTCGATACGCAGTATTTT
TRBJ1-6 | TRBD1 | - | TRBV9 | CASSSWTGEGSPLHF | TGTGCCAGCAGCTCGTGGACAGGGGAGGGATCACCCCTCCACTTT
TRBJ2-3 | - | once | TRBV4-1 | CASSQGRHSTDTQYF | TGCGCCAGCAGCCAAGGACGCCATAGCACAGATACGCAGTATTTT
TRBJ2-7 | TRBD2 | many | TRBV7-6 | CASSQGLAGAEQYF | TGTGCCAGCAGCCAGGGACTAGCGGGAGCCGAGCAGTACTTC
TRBJ2-5 | - | many | TRBV7-9 | CASSLRQPQETQYF | TGTGCCAGCAGCTTGAGGCAGCCCCAAGAGACCCAGTACTTC
TRBJ1-3 | TRBD1 | - | TRBV2 | CASSPWTGNSGNTIYF | TGTGCCAGCAGTCCTTGGACAGGGAACTCTGGAAACACCATATATTTT
TRBJ1-3 | - | - | TRBV20-1 | CSARPIQAIGNTIYF | TGCAGTGCTAGACCTATACAGGCCATCGGAAACACCATATATTTT
TRBJ2-2 | - | many | TRBV7-3 | CASSLGSSIGELFF | TGTGCCAGCAGCTTGGGGAGCTCAATCGGGGAGCTGTTTTTT
TRBJ1-1 | - | many | TRBV5-1 | CASSLQPMNTEAFF | TGCGCCAGCAGCTTACAGCCCATGAACACTGAAGCTTTCTTT
TRBJ1-6 | - | few | TRBV3-1 | CASSPGRTNSPLHF | TGTGCCAGCAGTCCGGGACGGACGAATTCACCCCTCCACTTT
TRBJ2-7 | TRBD2 | few | TRBV27 | CASSILAGGKIDEQYF | TGTGCCAGCAGTATCCTAGCGGGAGGAAAGATCGACGAGCAGTACTTC
TRBJ2-3 | TRBD1 | - | TRBV14 | CASSQATNRGDTQYF | TGTGCCAGCAGCCAAGCAACCAACAGGGGGGATACGCAGTATTTT
TRBJ2-7 | - | few | TRBV7-9 | CASSLLGGLDEQYF | TGTGCCAGCAGCCTGCTGGGGGGGCTGGACGAGCAGTACTTC
TRBJ2-2 | - | few | TRBV27 | CASSLSGGMSTGELFF | TGTGCCAGCAGTTTATCAGGGGGTATGAGCACCGGGGAGCTGTTTTTT
TRBJ2-3 | TRBD2 | - | TRBV10-3 | CAISLILAGVQDTQYF | TGTGCCATCAGTCTCATTCTAGCGGGAGTGCAAGATACGCAGTATTTT
TRBJ1-5 | - | many | TRBV19 | CASSTAGAPYQPQHF | TGTGCCAGTAGTACTGCAGGGGCGCCCTATCAGCCCCAGCATTTT
TRBJ2-5 | TRBD2 | - | TRBV18 | CASSPQRGETQYF | TGTGCCAGCTCACCACAGCGGGGCGAGACCCAGTACTTC
TRBJ2-2 | - | few | TRBV20-1 | CSARDMNTGELFF | TGCAGTGCTAGAGATATGAACACCGGGGAGCTGTTTTTT
TRBJ1-2 | - | many | TRBV28 | CASSRQTSNGYTF | TGTGCCAGCAGTCGTCAGACATCTAATGGCTACACCTTC
TRBJ1-2 | - | many | TRBV2 | CASHRDGGELNGYTF | TGTGCCAGCCATCGGGACGGGGGCGAACTCAATGGCTACACCTTC
TRBJ1-1 | TRBD1 | - | TRBV29-1 | CSVWDRDNTEAFF | TGCAGCGTGTGGGACAGGGATAACACTGAAGCTTTCTTT
TRBJ1-5 | TRBD1 | - | TRBV19 | CASSITVRDRASNQPQHF | TGTGCCAGTAGTATTACGGTCCGGGACAGGGCAAGCAATCAGCCCCAGCATTTT
TRBJ2-3 | - | - | TRBV11-2 | CASKEQGSTDTQYF | TGTGCCAGCAAAGAGCAGGGGAGCACAGATACGCAGTATTTT
TRBJ2-3 | TRBD1 | - | TRBV10-2 | CASSEFLTGGRTDTQYF | TGCGCCAGCAGTGAGTTCCTGACAGGGGGGCGCACAGATACGCAGTATTTT
TRBJ2-3 | TRBD1 | - | TRBV5-8 | CASSFRDRVISDTQYF | TGTGCCAGCAGCTTTAGAGACAGGGTAATTTCAGATACGCAGTATTTT
TRBJ2-1 | - | - | TRBV12-3/TRBV12-4 | CASSFLLDSANEQFF | TGTGCCAGCAGTTTCCTGTTAGACTCTGCGAATGAGCAGTTCTTC
TRBJ2-7 | - | few | TRBV5-1 | CASSLARGSSYEQYF | TGCGCCAGCAGCTTAGCGAGGGGCTCTTCCTACGAGCAGTACTTC
TRBJ2-1 | TRBD2 | many | TRBV3-1 | CASSQGATSGNNEQFF | TGTGCCAGCAGCCAAGGCGCCACTAGCGGTAACAATGAGCAGTTCTTC
TRBJ1-1 | - | once | TRBV5-1 | CASSLAGRQNTEVFF | TGCGCCAGCAGCTTGGCCGGACGGCAGAACACTGAAGTTTTCTTT
TRBJ2-7 | - | once | TRBV4-1 | CASSPPPGSYSYEQYF | TGCGCCAGCAGCCCCCCGCCGGGATCTTACTCCTACGAGCAGTACTTC
TRBJ2-7 | - | many | TRBV6-5 | CASSYLGIEQYF | TGTGCCAGCAGTTACCTAGGTATAGAGCAGTACTTC
TRBJ1-2 | - | many | TRBV11-2 | CASSPELGTYGYTF | TGTGCCAGCAGCCCCGAGCTGGGTACCTATGGCTACACCTTC
TRBJ2-7 | - | - | TRBV10-2 | CASSVPGTRGEQYF | TGCGCCAGCAGTGTACCCGGGACCCGAGGCGAGCAGTACTTC